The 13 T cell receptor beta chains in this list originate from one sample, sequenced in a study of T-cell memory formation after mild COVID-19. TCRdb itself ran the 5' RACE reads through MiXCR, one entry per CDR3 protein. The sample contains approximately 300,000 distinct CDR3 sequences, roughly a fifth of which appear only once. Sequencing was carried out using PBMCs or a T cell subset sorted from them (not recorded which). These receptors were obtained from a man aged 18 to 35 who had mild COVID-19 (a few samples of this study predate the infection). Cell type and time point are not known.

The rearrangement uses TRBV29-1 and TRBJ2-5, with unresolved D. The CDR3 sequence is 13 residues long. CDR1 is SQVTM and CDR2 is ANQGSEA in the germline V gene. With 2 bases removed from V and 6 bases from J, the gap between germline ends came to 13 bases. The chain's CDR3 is CSVESASMKTQYF. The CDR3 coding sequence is TGCAGCGTTGAATCGGCTAGTATGAAGACCCAGTACTTC.

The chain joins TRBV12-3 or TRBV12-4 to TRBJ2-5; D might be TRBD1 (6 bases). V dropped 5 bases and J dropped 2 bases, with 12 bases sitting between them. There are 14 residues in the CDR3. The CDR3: CASSPIDRQETQYF. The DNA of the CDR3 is TGTGCCAGCAGTCCTATTGACAGGCAAGAGACCCAGTACTTC.

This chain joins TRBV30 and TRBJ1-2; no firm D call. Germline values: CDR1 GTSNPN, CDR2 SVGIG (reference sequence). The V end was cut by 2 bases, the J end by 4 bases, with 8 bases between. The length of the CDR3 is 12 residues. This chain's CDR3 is CAWSRQVYGYTF. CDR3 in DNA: TGTGCCTGGAGTAGACAAGTCTATGGCTACACCTTC.

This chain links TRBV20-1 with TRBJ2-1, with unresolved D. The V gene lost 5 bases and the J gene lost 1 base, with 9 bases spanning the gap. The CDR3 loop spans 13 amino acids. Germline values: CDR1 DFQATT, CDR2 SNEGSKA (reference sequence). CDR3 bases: TGCAGTGCTTTAGCCTGGTCCTACAATGAGCAGTTCTTC. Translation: CSALAWSYNEQFF.

The CDR3 DNA reads as TGTGCCAGCAGCCCCAAGACTAGCGGGGCGTATGAGACCCAGTACTTC. It codes for CASSPKTSGAYETQYF. The chain has TRBV7-8 and TRBJ2-5; 11 positions match TRBD2. CDR3 length: 16 amino acids. V shed 5 bases and J 5 bases; nucleotides not matched to a gene: 10. Germline CDR1 reads SGHVS; CDR2 reads FQNEAQ.

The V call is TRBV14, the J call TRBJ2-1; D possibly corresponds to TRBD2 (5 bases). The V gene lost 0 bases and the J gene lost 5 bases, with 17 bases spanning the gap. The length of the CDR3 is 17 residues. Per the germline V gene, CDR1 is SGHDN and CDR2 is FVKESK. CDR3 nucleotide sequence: TGTGCCAGCAGCCAAGAACGGGAACGGCGGCAGCACAATGAGCAGTTCTTC. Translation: CASSQERERRQHNEQFF.

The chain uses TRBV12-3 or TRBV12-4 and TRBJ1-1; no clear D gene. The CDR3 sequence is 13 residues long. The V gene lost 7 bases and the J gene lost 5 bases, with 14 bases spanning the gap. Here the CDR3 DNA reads TGTGCCAGCACGCTCCTCCGGGAGACTGAAGCTTTCTTT. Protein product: CASTLLRETEAFF.

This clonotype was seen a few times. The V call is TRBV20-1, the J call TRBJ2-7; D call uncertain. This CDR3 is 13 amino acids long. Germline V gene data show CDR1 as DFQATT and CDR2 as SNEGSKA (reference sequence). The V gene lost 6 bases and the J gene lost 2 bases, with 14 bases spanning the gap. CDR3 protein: CSASQTGPYEQYV. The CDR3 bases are TGCAGTGCCTCTCAGACCGGACCCTACGAGCAGTACGTC.

Here the CDR3 DNA reads TGTGCCAGCACCCCTTGGGCGGAGCAAGAGACCCAGTACTTC. The encoded protein is CASTPWAEQETQYF. This chain uses TRBV7-9 with TRBJ2-5; D uncertain. The germline gives CDR1 SEHNR, CDR2 FQNEAQ (reference sequence). Trimming pared 7 bases from V and 2 bases from J, leaving 14 bases between. The CDR3 extends over 14 amino acids.

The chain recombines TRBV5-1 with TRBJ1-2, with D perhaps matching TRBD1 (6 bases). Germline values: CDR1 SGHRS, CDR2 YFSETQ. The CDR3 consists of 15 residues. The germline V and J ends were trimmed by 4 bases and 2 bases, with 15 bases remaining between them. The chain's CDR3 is CASSPDRTENYGYTF. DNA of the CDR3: TGCGCCAGCAGCCCTGACAGGACCGAGAACTATGGCTACACCTTC.

The CDR3 sequence: CASSEYIRKQFF. The DNA of the CDR3 is TGTGCCAGCAGCGAATACATACGGAAGCAGTTCTTC. The chain combines TRBV7-2 with TRBJ2-1; D uncertain. Germline V lookup: CDR1 SGHTA, CDR2 FQGNSA. V was clipped by 5 bases and J by 11 bases, with 13 bases between them. The CDR3 is made up of 12 amino acids.

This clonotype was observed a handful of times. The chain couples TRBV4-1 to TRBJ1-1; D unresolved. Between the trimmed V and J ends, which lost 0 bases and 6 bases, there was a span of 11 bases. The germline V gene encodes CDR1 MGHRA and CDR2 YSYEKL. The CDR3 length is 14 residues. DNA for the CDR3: TGCGCCAGCAGCCAAGAGGACCGTTTCGCTGAAGCTTTCTTT. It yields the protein CASSQEDRFAEAFF.

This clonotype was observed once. Written as DNA, the CDR3 is TGTGCCAGCAGCTACCTCGTCACAGGGATTGGACAGCCCCAGCATTTT. It specifies CASSYLVTGIGQPQHF. The rearrangement uses TRBV7-8 and TRBJ1-5; TRBD1 is a possible D gene (6 bases). The CDR3 contains 16 residues. The ends were cut back, 4 bases at V and 7 bases at J, with 20 bases in the middle. Germline V lookup: CDR1 SGHVS, CDR2 FQNEAQ.